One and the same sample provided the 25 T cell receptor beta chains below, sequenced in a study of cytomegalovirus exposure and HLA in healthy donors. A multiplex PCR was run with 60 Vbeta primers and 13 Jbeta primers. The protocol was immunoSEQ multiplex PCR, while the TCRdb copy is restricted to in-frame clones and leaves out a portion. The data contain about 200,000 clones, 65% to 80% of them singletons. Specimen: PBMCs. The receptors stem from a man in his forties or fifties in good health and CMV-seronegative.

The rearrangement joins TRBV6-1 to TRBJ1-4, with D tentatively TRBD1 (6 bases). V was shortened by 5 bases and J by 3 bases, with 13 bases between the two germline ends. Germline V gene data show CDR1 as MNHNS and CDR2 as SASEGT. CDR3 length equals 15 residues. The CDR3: CASSKGDGPNEKLFF. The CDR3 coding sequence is TGTGCCAGCAGTAAGGGGGACGGCCCTAATGAAAAACTGTTTTTT.

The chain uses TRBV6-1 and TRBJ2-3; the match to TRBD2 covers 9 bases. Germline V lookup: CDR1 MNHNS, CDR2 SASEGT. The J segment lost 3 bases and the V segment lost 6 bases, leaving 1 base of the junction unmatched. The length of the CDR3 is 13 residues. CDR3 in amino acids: CASRRGGTDTQYF. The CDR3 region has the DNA TGTGCCAGCAGGCGGGGGGGAACAGATACGCAGTATTTT.

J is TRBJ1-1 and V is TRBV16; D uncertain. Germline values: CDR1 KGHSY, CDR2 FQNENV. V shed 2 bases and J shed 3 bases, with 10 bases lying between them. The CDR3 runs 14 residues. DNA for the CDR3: TGTGCCAGCAGCCAAGGCAGTCTGCACACTGAAGCTTTCTTT. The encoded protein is CASSQGSLHTEAFF.

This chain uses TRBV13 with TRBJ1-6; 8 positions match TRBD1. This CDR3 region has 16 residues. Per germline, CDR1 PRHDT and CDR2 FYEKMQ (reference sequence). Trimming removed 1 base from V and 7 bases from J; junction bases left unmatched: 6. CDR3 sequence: CASSLVPGGWNSPLHF. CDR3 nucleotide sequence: TGTGCCAGCAGCTTAGTGCCAGGGGGCTGGAATTCACCCCTCCACTTT.

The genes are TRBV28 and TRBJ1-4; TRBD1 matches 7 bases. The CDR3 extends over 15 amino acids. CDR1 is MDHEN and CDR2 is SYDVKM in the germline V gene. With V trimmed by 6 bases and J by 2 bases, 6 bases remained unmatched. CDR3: CASRFLGGTNEKLFF. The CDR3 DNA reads TGTGCCAGCAGATTTTTAGGGGGCACTAATGAAAAACTGTTTTTT. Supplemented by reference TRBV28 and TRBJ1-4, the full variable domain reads DVKVTQSSRYLVKRTGEKVFLECVQDMDHENMFWYRQDPGLGLRLIYFSYDVKMKEKGDIPEGYSVSREKKERFSLILESASTNQTSMYLCASRFLGGTNEKLFFGSGTQLSVL.

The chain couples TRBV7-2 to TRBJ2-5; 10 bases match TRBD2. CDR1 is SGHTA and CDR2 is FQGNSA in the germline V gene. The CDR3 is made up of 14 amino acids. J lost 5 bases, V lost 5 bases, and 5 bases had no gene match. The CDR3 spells CASSAGTSEETQYF. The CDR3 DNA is TGTGCCAGCAGCGCCGGGACTAGCGAGGAGACCCAGTACTTC.

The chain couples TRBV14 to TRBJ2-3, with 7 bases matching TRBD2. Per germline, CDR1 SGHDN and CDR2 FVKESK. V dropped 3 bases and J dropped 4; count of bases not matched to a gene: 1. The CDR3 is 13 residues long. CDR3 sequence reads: CASSHGGADTQYF. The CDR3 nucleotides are TGTGCCAGCAGCCATGGGGGGGCAGATACGCAGTATTTT.

This CDR3 is CASSQWSGTGSNSPLHF. DNA for the CDR3: TGCGCCAGCAGCCAATGGAGTGGGACAGGGTCTAATTCACCCCTCCACTTT. The rearrangement uses TRBV4-1 and TRBJ1-6; 9 nucleotides align to TRBD1. After removal of 2 bases from V and 6 bases from J, the junction contained 8 bases not matched to a gene. The CDR3 is 17 residues long. Germline V gene sequence: CDR1 MGHRA, CDR2 YSYEKL.

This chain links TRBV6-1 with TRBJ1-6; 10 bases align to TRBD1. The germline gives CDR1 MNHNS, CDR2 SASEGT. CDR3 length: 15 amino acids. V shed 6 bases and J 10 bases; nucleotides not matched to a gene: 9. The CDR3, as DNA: TGTGCCAGCAGCCTAGAAGGGACAGGGGTGTCACCCCTCCACTTT. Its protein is CASSLEGTGVSPLHF.

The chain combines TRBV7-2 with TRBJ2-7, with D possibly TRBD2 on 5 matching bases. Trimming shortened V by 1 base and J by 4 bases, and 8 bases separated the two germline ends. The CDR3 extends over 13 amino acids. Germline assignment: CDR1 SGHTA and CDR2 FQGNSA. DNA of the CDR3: TGTGCCAGCAGCTTAGTCAGGACTTACGAGCAGTACTTC. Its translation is CASSLVRTYEQYF.

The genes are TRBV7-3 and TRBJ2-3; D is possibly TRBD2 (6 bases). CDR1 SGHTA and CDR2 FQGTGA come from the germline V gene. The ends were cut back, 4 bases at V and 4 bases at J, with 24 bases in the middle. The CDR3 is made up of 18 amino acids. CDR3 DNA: TGTGCCAGCAGCTCAAGCTCCCGGGACTTCACTAGGTCAGATACGCAGTATTTT. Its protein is CASSSSSRDFTRSDTQYF.

The chain's CDR3 is CASSRDRAYEQYF. The CDR3, as DNA: TGTGCCAGCAGCCGGGACAGGGCCTACGAGCAGTACTTC. V gene TRBV2 combines with J gene TRBJ2-7; 9 bases fit TRBD1. Germline V gives CDR1 SNHLY, CDR2 FYNNEI. V shed 6 bases, J shed 2 bases, and the junction held 2 bases outside the gene matches. The CDR3 totals 13 residues.

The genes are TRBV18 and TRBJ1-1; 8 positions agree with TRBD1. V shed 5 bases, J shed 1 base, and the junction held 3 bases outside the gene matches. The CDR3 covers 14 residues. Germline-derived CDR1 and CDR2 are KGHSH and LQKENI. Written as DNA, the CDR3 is TGTGCCAGCTCAGGACAGGGTGAGAACACTGAAGCTTTCTTT. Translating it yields CASSGQGENTEAFF.

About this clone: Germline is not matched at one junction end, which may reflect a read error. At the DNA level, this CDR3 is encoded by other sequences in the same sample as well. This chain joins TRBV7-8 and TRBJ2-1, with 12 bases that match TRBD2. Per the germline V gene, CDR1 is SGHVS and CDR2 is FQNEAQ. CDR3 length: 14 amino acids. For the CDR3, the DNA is TGTGCCAGCAGCCTAGCGGGGGGGTACAATGAGCAGTTCTTC. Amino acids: CASSLAGGYNEQFF. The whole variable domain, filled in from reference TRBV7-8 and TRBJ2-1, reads GAGVSQSPRYKVAKRGQDVALRCDPISGHVSLFWYQQALGQGPEFLTYFQNEAQLDKSGLPSDRFFAERPEGSVSTLKIQRTQQEDSAVYLCASSLAGGYNEQFFGPGTRLTVL.

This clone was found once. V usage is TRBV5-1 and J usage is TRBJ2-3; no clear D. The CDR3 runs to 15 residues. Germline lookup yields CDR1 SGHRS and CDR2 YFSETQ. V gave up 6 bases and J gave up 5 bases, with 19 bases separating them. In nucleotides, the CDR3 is TGCGCCAGCACCATGCTTAGACCATCGGGAGATACGCAGTATTTT. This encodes CASTMLRPSGDTQYF.

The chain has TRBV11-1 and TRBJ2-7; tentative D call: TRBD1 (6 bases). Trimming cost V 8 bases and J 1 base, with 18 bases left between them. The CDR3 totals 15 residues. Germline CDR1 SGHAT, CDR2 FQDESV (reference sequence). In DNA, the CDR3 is TGTGCCAGCGGAATAGAACTAGGGGGATCCTACGAGCAGTACTTC. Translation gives CASGIELGGSYEQYF.

CDR3 amino acids: CASSLGGREQFF. The CDR3 coding sequence is TGCGCCAGCAGCTTGGGCGGGAGGGAGCAGTTCTTC. The rearrangement links TRBV5-1 to TRBJ2-1; TRBD2 aligns across 8 bases. CDR3 size: 12 residues. Germline-derived CDR1 and CDR2 are SGHRS and YFSETQ. Trimming took 0 bases from V and 10 from J; bases not matched to a gene: 0.

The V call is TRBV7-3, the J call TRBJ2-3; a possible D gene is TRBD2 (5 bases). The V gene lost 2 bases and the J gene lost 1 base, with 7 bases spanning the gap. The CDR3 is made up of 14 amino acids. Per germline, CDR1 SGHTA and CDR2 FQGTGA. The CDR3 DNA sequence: TGTGCCAGCAGCTTAGCGGGCCGCACAGATACGCAGTATTTT. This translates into CASSLAGRTDTQYF. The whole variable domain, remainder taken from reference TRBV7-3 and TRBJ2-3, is GAGVSQTPSNKVTEKGKYVELRCDPISGHTALYWYRQSLGQGPEFLIYFQGTGAADDSGLPNDRFFAVRPEGSVSTLKIQRTERGDSAVYLCASSLAGRTDTQYFGPGTRLTVL.

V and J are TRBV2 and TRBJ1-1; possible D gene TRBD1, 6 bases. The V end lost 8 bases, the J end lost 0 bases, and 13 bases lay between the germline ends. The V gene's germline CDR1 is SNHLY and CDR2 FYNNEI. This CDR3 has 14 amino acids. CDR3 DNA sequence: TGTGCCAGCGAAAGACAGGTCCTGAACACTGAAGCTTTCTTT. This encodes CASERQVLNTEAFF. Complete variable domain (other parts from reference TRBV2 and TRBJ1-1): EPEVTQTPSHQVTQMGQEVILRCVPISNHLYFYWYRQILGQKVEFLVSFYNNEISEKSEIFDDQFSVERPDGSNFTLKIRSTKLEDSAMYFCASERQVLNTEAFFGQGTRLTVV.

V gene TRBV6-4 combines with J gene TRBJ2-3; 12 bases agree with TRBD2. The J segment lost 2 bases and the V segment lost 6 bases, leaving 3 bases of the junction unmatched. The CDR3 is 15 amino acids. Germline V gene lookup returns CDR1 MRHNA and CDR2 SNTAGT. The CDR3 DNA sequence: TGTGCCAGCAGGAGGACTAGCGGGAACACAGATACGCAGTATTTT. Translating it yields CASRRTSGNTDTQYF.

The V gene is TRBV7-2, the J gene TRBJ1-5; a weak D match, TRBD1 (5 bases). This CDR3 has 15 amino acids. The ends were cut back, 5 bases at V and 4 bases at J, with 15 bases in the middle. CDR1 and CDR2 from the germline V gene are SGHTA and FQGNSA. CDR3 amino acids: CASSHQGGGNQPQHF. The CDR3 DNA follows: TGTGCCAGCAGCCATCAGGGTGGAGGGAATCAGCCCCAGCATTTT.

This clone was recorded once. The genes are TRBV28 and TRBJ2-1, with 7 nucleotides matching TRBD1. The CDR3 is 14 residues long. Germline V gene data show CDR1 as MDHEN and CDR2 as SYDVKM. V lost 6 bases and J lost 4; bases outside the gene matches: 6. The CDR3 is CASSPRDRYNEQFF. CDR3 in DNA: TGTGCCAGCAGCCCCCGGGACAGATACAATGAGCAGTTCTTC.

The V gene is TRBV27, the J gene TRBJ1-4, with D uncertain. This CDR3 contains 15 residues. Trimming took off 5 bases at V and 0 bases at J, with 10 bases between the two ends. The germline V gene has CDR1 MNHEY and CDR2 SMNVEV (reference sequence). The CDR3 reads CASSLGFPTNEKLFF. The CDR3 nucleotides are TGTGCCAGCAGTCTCGGGTTCCCAACTAATGAAAAACTGTTTTTT.

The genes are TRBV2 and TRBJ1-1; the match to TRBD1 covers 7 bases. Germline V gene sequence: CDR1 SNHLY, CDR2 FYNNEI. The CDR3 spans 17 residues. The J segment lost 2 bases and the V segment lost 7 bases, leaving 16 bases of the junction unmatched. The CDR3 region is CASIPLGIRGRNTEAFF. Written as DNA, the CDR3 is TGTGCCAGCATTCCTTTGGGGATAAGGGGGCGCAACACTGAAGCTTTCTTT.

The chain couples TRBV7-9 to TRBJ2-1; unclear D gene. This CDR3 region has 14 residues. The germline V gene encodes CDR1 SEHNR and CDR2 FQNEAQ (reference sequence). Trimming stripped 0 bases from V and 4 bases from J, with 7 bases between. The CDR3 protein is CASSLAASYNEQFF. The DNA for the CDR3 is TGTGCCAGCAGCTTAGCAGCGAGTTACAATGAGCAGTTCTTC.